These T cell receptor beta chains were read from a single sample in a study of breast tumors, draining lymph nodes, adjacent tissues. TCRdb re-called the multiplex PCR reads with MiXCR, one entry per CDR3 protein. The profile shows around 120,000 distinct CDR3 sequences, just under 20% of them singletons. Sequencing was performed on axillary lymph node tissue. Receptors originate from a female donor with breast cancer. Some clones in this sample may be carry-over from other donors' samples. Each CDR3 is given with its conserved first and last residue. D genes are given only for firm matches. Clone size appears in some rows only: once, few, many, or a class for an expanded clone.

clone size: many; V gene: TRBV5-7; D gene: TRBD1; J gene: TRBJ2-7; CDR3 protein: CASSGTDEAGSSYEQYF; CDR3 DNA: TGTGCCAGCAGCGGGACAGACGAAGCTGGGAGCTCCTACGAGCAGTACTTC
clone size: .; V gene: TRBV11-2; D gene: .; J gene: TRBJ2-2; CDR3 protein: CASSPLQNTGELFF; CDR3 DNA: TGTGCCAGCAGCCCGTTGCAGAACACCGGGGAGCTGTTTTTT
clone size: many; V gene: TRBV14; D gene: TRBD2; J gene: TRBJ2-7; CDR3 protein: CASSQDGTRFYEQYF; CDR3 DNA: TGTGCCAGCAGCCAAGATGGGACTAGATTCTACGAGCAGTACTTC
clone size: .; V gene: TRBV20-1; D gene: .; J gene: TRBJ2-7; CDR3 protein: CSARRGEVGDEQYF; CDR3 DNA: TGCAGTGCTAGAAGGGGGGAGGTCGGAGACGAGCAGTACTTC
clone size: many; V gene: TRBV5-6; D gene: .; J gene: TRBJ2-5; CDR3 protein: CASSLSSTEETQYF; CDR3 DNA: TGTGCCAGCAGCTTATCCTCGACCGAAGAGACCCAGTACTTC
clone size: many; V gene: TRBV9; D gene: TRBD1; J gene: TRBJ2-6; CDR3 protein: CASSPRDSSGANVLTF; CDR3 DNA: TGTGCCAGCAGCCCCCGGGACAGCTCTGGGGCCAACGTCCTGACTTTC
clone size: many; V gene: TRBV7-2; D gene: .; J gene: TRBJ1-5; CDR3 protein: CASSLQGYGSNQPQHF; CDR3 DNA: TGTGCCAGCAGCTTACAGGGTTATGGGAGCAATCAGCCCCAGCATTTT
clone size: many; V gene: TRBV14; D gene: .; J gene: TRBJ1-2; CDR3 protein: CASSQAGGNGYTF; CDR3 DNA: TGTGCCAGCAGCCAAGCTGGAGGGAACGGCTACACCTTC
clone size: many; V gene: TRBV6-6; D gene: .; J gene: TRBJ2-7; CDR3 protein: CASSYSPTSNSYEQYF; CDR3 DNA: TGTGCCAGCAGTTACTCCCCGACAAGTAACTCCTACGAGCAGTACTTC
clone size: .; V gene: TRBV9; D gene: .; J gene: TRBJ2-6; CDR3 protein: CASSASTRIYSGANVLTF; CDR3 DNA: TGTGCCAGCAGCGCCTCGACACGTATTTACTCTGGGGCCAACGTCCTGACTTTC
clone size: many; V gene: TRBV5-1; D gene: TRBD2; J gene: TRBJ2-1; CDR3 protein: CASSPPLAGGHNEQFF; CDR3 DNA: TGCGCCAGCAGCCCGCCGCTAGCGGGAGGACACAATGAGCAGTTCTTC
clone size: .; V gene: TRBV3-1; D gene: .; J gene: TRBJ1-2; CDR3 protein: CASGQGGGGGYTF; CDR3 DNA: TGTGCCAGCGGCCAAGGAGGAGGGGGGGGCTACACCTTC
clone size: .; V gene: TRBV4-1; D gene: TRBD1; J gene: TRBJ1-4; CDR3 protein: CASSQDPHAGGPNEKLFF; CDR3 DNA: TGCGCCAGCAGCCAAGATCCCCATGCAGGGGGTCCTAATGAAAAACTGTTTTTT
clone size: many; V gene: TRBV20-1; D gene: TRBD1; J gene: TRBJ1-2; CDR3 protein: CSARDRTGEAGYTF; CDR3 DNA: TGCAGTGCTAGAGACAGGACAGGGGAAGCTGGCTACACCTTC
clone size: many; V gene: TRBV24-1; D gene: TRBD1; J gene: TRBJ2-3; CDR3 protein: CATSEAGGADTQYF; CDR3 DNA: TGTGCCACCAGTGAGGCAGGGGGCGCAGATACGCAGTATTTT
clone size: many; V gene: TRBV7-6; D gene: .; J gene: TRBJ2-2; CDR3 protein: CASSRNENTGELFF; CDR3 DNA: TGTGCCAGCAGCCGAAATGAGAACACCGGGGAGCTGTTTTTT
clone size: .; V gene: TRBV3-1; D gene: .; J gene: TRBJ2-5; CDR3 protein: CASRLQSGTQYF; CDR3 DNA: TGTGCCAGCAGGTTACAATCCGGGACCCAGTACTTC
clone size: .; V gene: TRBV6-5; D gene: .; J gene: TRBJ2-1; CDR3 protein: CASSYSWKGKNEQFF; CDR3 DNA: TGTGCCAGCAGTTACTCGTGGAAGGGCAAAAATGAGCAGTTCTTC
clone size: many; V gene: TRBV20-1; D gene: .; J gene: TRBJ2-7; CDR3 protein: CSAREIGGYEQYF; CDR3 DNA: TGCAGTGCTAGGGAAATCGGTGGTTACGAGCAGTACTTC
clone size: .; V gene: TRBV6-1; D gene: .; J gene: TRBJ1-1; CDR3 protein: CASRETATNTEAFF; CDR3 DNA: TGTGCCAGCAGAGAGACAGCCACCAACACTGAAGCTTTCTTT
clone size: many; V gene: TRBV4-2; D gene: .; J gene: TRBJ2-4; CDR3 protein: CASSQEGTIQYF; CDR3 DNA: TGTGCCAGCAGCCAAGAAGGGACCATTCAGTACTTC
clone size: many; V gene: TRBV20-1; D gene: .; J gene: TRBJ1-4; CDR3 protein: CSAREGGGNEKLFF; CDR3 DNA: TGCAGTGCTAGAGAGGGGGGGGGGAATGAAAAACTGTTTTTT
clone size: many; V gene: TRBV5-1; D gene: TRBD2; J gene: TRBJ2-1; CDR3 protein: CASTPASGGHNEQFF; CDR3 DNA: TGCGCCAGCACGCCAGCTAGCGGGGGCCACAATGAGCAGTTCTTC
clone size: many; V gene: TRBV5-8; D gene: .; J gene: TRBJ2-5; CDR3 protein: CASSLSGRETQYF; CDR3 DNA: TGTGCCAGCAGCTTATCGGGGAGGGAGACCCAGTACTTC
clone size: many; V gene: TRBV5-5; D gene: TRBD2; J gene: TRBJ2-5; CDR3 protein: CASSARLAGGPSETQYF; CDR3 DNA: TGTGCCAGCAGCGCACGACTAGCGGGGGGGCCGTCGGAGACCCAGTACTTC
clone size: many; V gene: TRBV7-6; D gene: TRBD1; J gene: TRBJ2-3; CDR3 protein: CASSPTGATDTQYF; CDR3 DNA: TGTGCCAGCAGCCCGACAGGGGCCACAGATACGCAGTATTTT
clone size: many; V gene: TRBV5-6; D gene: TRBD1; J gene: TRBJ2-2; CDR3 protein: CASSLVVTGGAGGELFF; CDR3 DNA: TGTGCCAGCAGCTTGGTGGTGACAGGGGGCGCCGGCGGGGAGCTGTTTTTT
clone size: many; V gene: TRBV5-1; D gene: TRBD1; J gene: TRBJ2-5; CDR3 protein: CASSYQTGAETQYF; CDR3 DNA: TGCGCCAGCAGCTACCAGACAGGGGCAGAGACCCAGTACTTC
clone size: .; V gene: TRBV28; D gene: TRBD1; J gene: TRBJ1-2; CDR3 protein: CASSKRGTGNNYGYTF; CDR3 DNA: TGTGCCAGCAGTAAAAGGGGGACAGGGAATAACTATGGCTACACCTTC
clone size: many; V gene: TRBV7-9; D gene: .; J gene: TRBJ2-1; CDR3 protein: CASSLGGPRSYNEQFF; CDR3 DNA: TGTGCCAGCAGCTTAGGCGGACCACGCTCCTACAATGAGCAGTTCTTC
clone size: many; V gene: TRBV7-6; D gene: .; J gene: TRBJ2-2; CDR3 protein: CASSLVATLNTGELFF; CDR3 DNA: TGTGCCAGCAGCTTAGTGGCGACCTTGAACACCGGGGAGCTGTTTTTT
clone size: .; V gene: TRBV19; D gene: TRBD1; J gene: TRBJ1-4; CDR3 protein: CASSMGQGEELFF; CDR3 DNA: TGTGCCAGTAGTATGGGACAGGGTGAGGAACTGTTTTTT
clone size: many; V gene: TRBV13; D gene: TRBD2; J gene: TRBJ2-7; CDR3 protein: CASSLGSSGSRSYEQYF; CDR3 DNA: TGTGCCAGCAGCTTAGGCTCTAGCGGGAGCAGGTCCTACGAGCAGTACTTC
clone size: few; V gene: TRBV4-1; D gene: .; J gene: TRBJ2-6; CDR3 protein: CASSQDRGGANVLTF; CDR3 DNA: TGCGCCAGCAGCCAAGATAGAGGAGGGGCCAACGTCCTGACTTTC
clone size: .; V gene: TRBV6-5; D gene: .; J gene: TRBJ1-3; CDR3 protein: CANSYSLFRASSGNTIYF; CDR3 DNA: TGTGCCAACAGTTACTCGCTCTTCAGGGCAAGCTCTGGAAACACCATATATTTT
clone size: many; V gene: TRBV7-8; D gene: TRBD2; J gene: TRBJ2-1; CDR3 protein: CASSLEGTSGSREQFF; CDR3 DNA: TGTGCCAGCAGCTTAGAGGGGACTAGCGGGAGTCGCGAGCAGTTCTTC
clone size: many; V gene: TRBV11-2; D gene: .; J gene: TRBJ2-7; CDR3 protein: CASSRTRTATYEQYF; CDR3 DNA: TGTGCCAGCAGCCGGACTCGGACTGCGACCTACGAGCAGTACTTC
clone size: many; V gene: TRBV5-1; D gene: TRBD2; J gene: TRBJ2-2; CDR3 protein: CASSLVSSGGTGELFF; CDR3 DNA: TGCGCCAGCAGCTTGGTCTCTAGCGGAGGAACCGGGGAGCTGTTTTTT
clone size: many; V gene: TRBV6-5; D gene: .; J gene: TRBJ1-6; CDR3 protein: CASRTSGFGRGSPLHF; CDR3 DNA: TGTGCCAGCAGGACATCAGGGTTCGGGAGGGGATCACCCCTCCACTTT
clone size: many; V gene: TRBV7-2; D gene: .; J gene: TRBJ2-7; CDR3 protein: CASSDRTGEQYF; CDR3 DNA: TGTGCCAGCAGCGACCGGACGGGGGAGCAGTACTTC
clone size: .; V gene: TRBV6-6; D gene: TRBD2; J gene: TRBJ2-1; CDR3 protein: CASSSGTSGGVSYNEQFF; CDR3 DNA: TGTGCCAGCAGTTCGGGGACTAGCGGGGGGGTCTCCTACAATGAGCAGTTCTTC
clone size: many; V gene: TRBV12-3/TRBV12-4; D gene: TRBD2; J gene: TRBJ2-1; CDR3 protein: CASSLATGREHNEQFF; CDR3 DNA: TGTGCCAGCAGTTTAGCGACTGGGCGGGAGCACAATGAGCAGTTCTTC
clone size: many; V gene: TRBV9; D gene: .; J gene: TRBJ2-1; CDR3 protein: CASTSPETDNEQFF; CDR3 DNA: TGTGCCAGCACCTCTCCCGAGACCGACAATGAGCAGTTCTTC
clone size: many; V gene: TRBV12-3/TRBV12-4; D gene: TRBD2; J gene: TRBJ2-1; CDR3 protein: CASRSGTRYNEQFF; CDR3 DNA: TGTGCCAGCAGGTCCGGGACTAGATACAATGAGCAGTTCTTC
clone size: many; V gene: TRBV10-1; D gene: .; J gene: TRBJ2-7; CDR3 protein: CASSSSGSYEQYF; CDR3 DNA: TGCGCCAGCAGTTCTTCAGGGAGCTACGAGCAGTACTTC
clone size: many; V gene: TRBV9; D gene: TRBD1; J gene: TRBJ1-2; CDR3 protein: CASSAGTGGLGYTF; CDR3 DNA: TGTGCCAGCAGCGCCGGGACAGGGGGCCTTGGCTACACCTTC
clone size: many; V gene: TRBV2; D gene: TRBD2; J gene: TRBJ2-2; CDR3 protein: CASRGTNAGTGELFF; CDR3 DNA: TGTGCCAGCAGGGGGACTAATGCGGGCACCGGGGAGCTGTTTTTT
clone size: many; V gene: TRBV20-1; D gene: .; J gene: TRBJ1-2; CDR3 protein: CSARGDWRWFTGYTF; CDR3 DNA: TGCAGTGCTAGAGGGGACTGGAGGTGGTTTACGGGCTACACCTTC
clone size: many; V gene: TRBV20-1; D gene: .; J gene: TRBJ2-7; CDR3 protein: CSATGTGSYEQYF; CDR3 DNA: TGCAGTGCAACCGGGACTGGGTCCTACGAGCAGTACTTC
clone size: many; V gene: TRBV9; D gene: .; J gene: TRBJ2-1; CDR3 protein: CASSVESFRGGQFF; CDR3 DNA: TGTGCCAGCAGCGTAGAGTCTTTCAGGGGTGGGCAGTTCTTC
clone size: many; V gene: TRBV12-3/TRBV12-4; D gene: TRBD1; J gene: TRBJ1-5; CDR3 protein: CASSERDREGVYRNQPQHF; CDR3 DNA: TGTGCCAGCAGCGAACGGGACAGGGAGGGGGTATATCGCAATCAGCCCCAGCATTTT
clone size: .; V gene: TRBV19; D gene: .; J gene: TRBJ2-6; CDR3 protein: CATSEGPGANVLTF; CDR3 DNA: TGTGCGACGAGTGAAGGGCCTGGGGCCAACGTCCTGACTTTC
clone size: many; V gene: TRBV29-1; D gene: .; J gene: TRBJ1-4; CDR3 protein: CSVGSPGGNEKLFF; CDR3 DNA: TGCAGCGTTGGGTCTCCTGGGGGTAATGAAAAACTGTTTTTT
clone size: .; V gene: TRBV28; D gene: TRBD2; J gene: TRBJ2-7; CDR3 protein: CASSPMPGLAGGNYEQYF; CDR3 DNA: TGTGCCAGCAGTCCTATGCCGGGACTAGCGGGAGGTAACTACGAGCAGTACTTC
clone size: many; V gene: TRBV5-1; D gene: .; J gene: TRBJ1-4; CDR3 protein: CASSQDSEKLFF; CDR3 DNA: TGCGCCAGCAGCCAGGACAGCGAAAAACTGTTTTTT
clone size: many; V gene: TRBV18; D gene: TRBD1; J gene: TRBJ2-7; CDR3 protein: CASSPPGTGGYEQYF; CDR3 DNA: TGTGCCAGCTCACCACCCGGGACAGGGGGTTACGAGCAGTACTTC
clone size: many; V gene: TRBV20-1; D gene: .; J gene: TRBJ1-2; CDR3 protein: CSARPDRSYGYTF; CDR3 DNA: TGCAGTGCTAGACCGGACAGATCCTATGGCTACACCTTC